The 10 T cell receptor beta chains listed next were all sequenced from one sample in a study of neurological immune-mediated disorders. TCRdb re-derived calls from the 5' RACE reads in MiXCR, one entry per CDR3 protein. The sample has 45,000 or so distinct CDR3 sequences, roughly 13% seen once. The source material was PBMCs. These receptors all come from a female donor in good health.

This clonotype was detected ten times or more. The rearrangement joins TRBV10-3 to TRBJ2-3; D call uncertain. From germline, CDR1 is ENHRY and CDR2 SYGVKD. The CDR3 has 15 amino acids. V was shortened by 0 bases and J by 2 bases, with 9 bases between the two germline ends. The CDR3 loop reads CAISESILLTDTQYF. CDR3 in DNA: TGTGCCATCAGTGAGTCCATCCTCCTCACAGATACGCAGTATTTT.

The CDR3 DNA is TGCAGTGCTACCTGGGAACCTGGGGTGGGAACTGAAGCTTTCTTT. Its translation is CSATWEPGVGTEAFF. The rearrangement uses TRBV20-1 and TRBJ1-1; D not resolved. V shed 4 bases and J shed 5 bases, with 20 bases lying between them. Germline-derived CDR1 and CDR2 are DFQATT and SNEGSKA (reference sequence). The CDR3 covers 15 residues.

This clonotype was detected many times. The chain couples TRBV19 to TRBJ1-5; D is ambiguous. Trimming removed 2 bases at V and 5 bases at J, with 4 bases between. The CDR3 loop spans 12 amino acids. In germline, CDR1 is LNHDA, CDR2 SQIVND (reference sequence). The CDR3 is CASSIWDQPQHF. DNA for the CDR3: TGTGCCAGTAGTATATGGGATCAGCCCCAGCATTTT.

This clonotype has at least ten counts. This chain connects TRBV28 to TRBJ2-7; the match to TRBD1 covers 10 bases. The CDR3 runs to 17 residues. The V and J ends lost 3 bases and 3 bases, in that order; junction bases with no gene match: 11. CDR1 is MDHEN and CDR2 is SYDVKM in the germline V gene. CDR3 sequence (DNA): TGTGCCAGCAGTTTTTTACCACCGGGACAGGGGTTCTACGAGCAGTACTTC. Its translation is CASSFLPPGQGFYEQYF.

This clonotype was observed at least ten times. The gene calls are TRBV6-1 and TRBJ2-7, with D perhaps TRBD1 or TRBD2 (5 bases each). CDR3 size: 12 residues. Trimming took off 4 bases at V and 6 bases at J, with 10 bases between the two ends. Germline lookup yields CDR1 MNHNS and CDR2 SASEGT. CDR3 in DNA: TGTGCCAGCAGTGTGAAGGGGAGCGAGCAGTACTTC. It codes for CASSVKGSEQYF.

This clonotype was counted ten times or more. The rearrangement joins TRBV5-1 to TRBJ2-7, with D possibly being TRBD2 (5 bases). CDR1 and CDR2 from the germline V gene are SGHRS and YFSETQ. The CDR3 contains 14 residues. Trimming took 3 bases from V and 0 from J, leaving 10 bases between them. The CDR3 DNA is TGCGCCAGCAGCTCCTGGACTGGCTCCTACGAGCAGTACTTC. The encoded protein is CASSSWTGSYEQYF.

This clonotype was seen at least ten times. The V call is TRBV29-1, the J call TRBJ1-2; D is unclear. The CDR3 is made up of 13 amino acids. Germline loops: CDR1 SQVTM, CDR2 ANQGSEA. Between the trimmed V and J ends, which lost 3 bases and 8 bases, there was a span of 16 bases. CDR3 bases: TGCAGCGTTGAGACAAAGGAGTTAAGGGGCTACACCTTC. Amino acid sequence: CSVETKELRGYTF.

Of note for this clonotype: At one boundary the junction diverges from the germline segment, which might be a read error. The chain joins TRBV29-1 to TRBJ2-4; D is uncertain. CDR3 length equals 12 residues. The germline V gene has CDR1 SQVTM and CDR2 ANQGSEA. This chain's CDR3 is CSVGPGRDIHYF. The CDR3 DNA reads TGCAGCGTTGGCCCCGGGCGCGACATTCATTACTTC.

As for this clonotype: With a much larger clone just one base away, this may be a read error. This sequence joins TRBV9 and TRBJ1-2; D is uncertain. CDR3 length equals 13 residues. Germline lookup yields CDR1 SGDLS and CDR2 YYNGEE. The chain's CDR3 is CVSSSLRAYGYTF. Written as DNA, the CDR3 is TGTGTCAGCAGTTCGCTGAGGGCCTATGGCTACACCTTC.

This clonotype was observed many times. The V gene is TRBV6-5, the J gene TRBJ1-4, with D unclear. Trimming left V 2 bases short and J 4 bases short, with 17 bases between. From germline, CDR1 is MNHEY and CDR2 SVGAGI. The length of the CDR3 is 17 residues. CDR3 sequence (DNA): TGTGCCAGCAGTTACAGAGTGAAGAGAAGGGATAATGAAAAACTGTTTTTT. Its protein product is CASSYRVKRRDNEKLFF.